This T cell receptor beta chain originates from a study of shared clonotypes between healthy human individuals. Sequencing used immunoSEQ multiplex PCR; TCRdb keeps in-frame clones, though not all of them. The table records over 850,000 clones, approximately 78% of them present only once. A CD45RA-negative memory subset and a CD45RA+ naive subset were separated from the CD4+ cells. CDR1 and CDR2 (germline): SQVTM, ANQGSEA. The ends lost 4 bases at V and 10 bases at J; junction bases unmatched: 6. This CDR3 has 12 amino acids. The sequenced material came from memory CD4+ T cells from PBMCs. Indicated subset: CD45RA-negative fraction. This clonotype originated in a man younger than 35 in good health. Some clones in this sample may be carry-over from other donors' samples. The chain uses TRBV29-1 and TRBJ1-4, with 7 nucleotides matching TRBD1. The CDR3 sequence: CSVGRGLGKLFF. The CDR3 nucleotides read TGCAGCGTTGGCAGGGGGTTGGGAAAACTGTTTTTT.